This T cell receptor beta chain was observed in a study of blood T cell repertoires in COVID-19. Background on the study: Sites across the United States, Italy and Spain contributed samples from acute and convalescent COVID-19. T cells, B-cell-depleted T cells, or PBMCs provided the cDNA or gDNA that served as material.

V shed 4 bases, J shed 3 bases, and the junction held 6 bases outside the gene matches. CDR1 and CDR2 from the germline V gene are SGHDT and YYEEEE. The CDR3 is 15 amino acids. This study enrolled people aged roughly 18 to 100 from 20 to 25 US geographic areas. Cohort 3 donors were reported recovered after two negative PCRs, clearance, or symptom resolution. Produced via immunoSEQ multiplex PCR; TCRdb's table is partial and in-frame only. The data show hundreds of thousands of clones, under 95% seen once. The sequence was collected from a young woman who had recovered from COVID-19. The chain employs TRBV5-6 and TRBJ1-2, with 10 bases aligning to TRBD1. The sequencing sample was made of PBMCs or T cells enriched from blood (not recorded which). CDR3 sequence (DNA): TGTGCCAGCAGCCCTAAGGGGACAGGGGACTATGGCTACACCTTC. This gives the protein CASSPKGTGDYGYTF.